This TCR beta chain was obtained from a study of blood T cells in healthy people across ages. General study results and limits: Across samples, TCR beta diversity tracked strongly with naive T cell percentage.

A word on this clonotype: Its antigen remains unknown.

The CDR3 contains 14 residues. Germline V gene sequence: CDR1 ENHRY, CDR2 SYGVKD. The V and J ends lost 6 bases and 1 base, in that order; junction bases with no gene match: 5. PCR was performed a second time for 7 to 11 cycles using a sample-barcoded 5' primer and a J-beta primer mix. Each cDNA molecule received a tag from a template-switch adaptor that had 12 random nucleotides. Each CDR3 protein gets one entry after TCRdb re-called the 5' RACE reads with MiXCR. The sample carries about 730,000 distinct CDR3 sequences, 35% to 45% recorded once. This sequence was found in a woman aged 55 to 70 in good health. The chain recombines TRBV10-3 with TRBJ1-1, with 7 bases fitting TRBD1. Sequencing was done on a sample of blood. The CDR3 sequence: CAIRLRDRNTEAFF. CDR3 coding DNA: TGTGCCATCAGGCTCCGGGACAGGAACACTGAAGCTTTCTTT.